The clone carrying this T cell receptor beta chain was seen only a few times. The antigen remains unidentified. CDR1 is SGHDN, CDR2 FVKESK, per germline. The CDR3 totals 18 residues. V was cut by 0 bases and J by 2 bases, with 17 bases left in between. These data originate in a study of response to subunit inactivated influenza vaccine. Broader study findings: It was suggested by the authors that few new T cells are recruited by each seasonal influenza vaccination.

MiXCR, applied by TCRdb to the RT-PCR reads, yields one record per CDR3 protein. Found here are 500,000 to 750,000 distinct CDR3 sequences, 12% to 15% of them singletons; the top ten hold 8.5% to 14%. This material consisted of PBMCs from blood, taken 11 to 12 days after vaccination. This clonotype originated in a man in his fifties who received an inactivated influenza vaccine. The chain carries TRBV14 and TRBJ2-1, with D maybe TRBD2 (6 bases). CDR3 protein: CASSQEVGRPLPYNEQFF. For the CDR3, the DNA is TGTGCCAGCAGCCAAGAGGTCGGGAGACCACTCCCCTACAATGAGCAGTTCTTC.